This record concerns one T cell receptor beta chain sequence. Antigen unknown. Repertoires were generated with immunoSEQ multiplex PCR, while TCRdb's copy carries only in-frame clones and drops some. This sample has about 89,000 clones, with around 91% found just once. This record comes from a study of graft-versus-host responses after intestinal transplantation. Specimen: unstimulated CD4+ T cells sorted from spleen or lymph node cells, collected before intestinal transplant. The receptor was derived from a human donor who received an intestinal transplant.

CDR3 bases: TGTGCCAGTAGTATCCGGCTGACAGCCGCGACCTACGAGCAGTACTTC. Its translation is CASSIRLTAATYEQYF. The chain is built from TRBV19 and TRBJ2-7; D might be TRBD1 (5 bases). Germline assignment: CDR1 LNHDA and CDR2 SQIVND (reference sequence). V dropped 3 bases and J dropped 2 bases, with 17 bases sitting between them. This CDR3 is 16 amino acids long.